One and the same sample provided the 5 T cell receptor beta chains below, sequenced in a study of regulatory T cells in long-lasting Graves disease. Documented time point: newly diagnosed GD, antithyroid drugs for less than 3 months. RNA extracted from PBMCs served as the sequencing template. Libraries of TCR beta came from iRepertoire HTBI primers plus Arm-PCR of CDR3 regions. In TCRdb, the multiplex PCR reads were re-called with MiXCR into one record per CDR3 protein. The sample comprises around 250,000 distinct CDR3 sequences, about 19% of which are singletons, and about 15% rests with the top ten. Here the sequenced sample was peripheral blood mononuclear cells (PBMCs), taken at new diagnosis, from a patient treated with antithyroid drugs. Every receptor here comes from a female donor with Graves disease.

This clonotype was detected ten times or more. This sequence joins TRBV9 and TRBJ2-2, with D hard to call. This CDR3 is built from 12 residues. V lost 0 bases, J lost 7 bases, and 4 bases lay in between. Germline V lookup: CDR1 SGDLS, CDR2 YYNGEE. In DNA, the CDR3 is TGTGCCAGCAGCGTAGACAGCGGGGAGCTGTTTTTT. The encoded protein is CASSVDSGELFF.

This clonotype was seen a handful of times. A clone one base away is much larger, so this may be a read error. The chain uses TRBV20-1 and TRBJ2-3; 7 positions agree with TRBD2. The CDR3 spans 14 residues. Germline loops: CDR1 DFQATT, CDR2 SNEGSKA (reference sequence). Losses at the gene ends were 4 bases for V and 4 bases for J; bases not matched to a gene: 8. The CDR3 sequence: CSANLAVSADTQYF. The DNA of the CDR3 is TGCAGTGCTAATCTAGCGGTTAGCGCAGATACGCAGTATTTT.

Turning to this clonotype: A much larger clone lies one base from this, so it may be a read error. The rearrangement uses TRBV5-5 and TRBJ2-3; 14 bases match TRBD2. V lost 7 bases, J lost 1 base, and 2 bases stayed unmatched. CDR1 and CDR2 from the germline V gene are SGHKS and YYEKEE (reference sequence). The CDR3 is 15 residues long. The CDR3 DNA sequence: TGTGCCAGCGGGGGACTAGCGGGGGGCACAGATACGCAGTATTTT. Translation gives CASGGLAGGTDTQYF.

This clonotype occurred a few times. The rearrangement joins TRBV4-3 to TRBJ2-1; 9 bases are shared with TRBD2. CDR1 LGHNA and CDR2 YSLEER come from the germline V gene. Trimming at V came to 0 bases and at J to 10 bases, leaving 7 bases not matched to a gene. The CDR3 is 15 amino acids. The CDR3 protein is CASSQDLAGASEQFF. The CDR3 DNA is TGCGCCAGCAGCCAAGATTTAGCGGGAGCGAGCGAGCAGTTCTTC.

This clonotype was detected many times. The chain employs TRBV28 and TRBJ1-2; no reliable D call. CDR3 length: 14 residues. The germline CDR1 and CDR2 sequences are MDHEN and SYDVKM. Trimming stripped 4 bases from V and 4 bases from J, with 13 bases between. The CDR3 spells CASSSETLSYGYTF. The CDR3 region has the DNA TGTGCCAGCAGTTCCGAAACACTTTCCTATGGCTACACCTTC.